The 5 T cell receptor beta chains reported below all come from one sample, sequenced in a study of blood T cell repertoires in COVID-19. Profiling relied on immunoSEQ multiplex PCR, and the TCRdb table lists in-frame clones only, not all of them. The sample lists 430,000 or so clones, approximately 90% occurring once. Material for sequencing was PBMCs or T cells enriched from blood (not recorded which). All receptors derive from a woman between 40 and 50 years old who had recovered from COVID-19.

The chain combines TRBV15 with TRBJ1-6; the match to TRBD1 covers 7 bases. Germline V gene sequence: CDR1 LNHNV, CDR2 YYDKDF (reference sequence). V trimming: 8 bases; J trimming: 5 bases; junction bases outside the gene matches: 18. The CDR3 contains 18 residues. CDR3 nucleotide sequence: TGTGCCACCGCAAGCTATTTAGACCGGGACAGACATAATTCACCCCTCCACTTT. Encoded protein: CATASYLDRDRHNSPLHF.

This chain joins TRBV6-5 and TRBJ2-7; TRBD1 agrees at 8 bases. Germline V lookup: CDR1 MNHEY, CDR2 SVGAGI. This CDR3 has 14 amino acids. V dropped 5 bases and J dropped 2; count of bases not matched to a gene: 5. The CDR3 protein is CASSPRQGTYEQYF. The CDR3, as DNA: TGTGCCAGCAGTCCCCGACAGGGGACCTACGAGCAGTACTTC.

CDR3 region: CASSAGGAGLAYEQYF. CDR3 in DNA: TGTGCCAGCAGTGCCGGGGGGGCAGGGTTAGCCTACGAGCAGTACTTC. This chain uses TRBV5-4 with TRBJ2-7; 8 bases are a match to TRBD2. CDR3 length: 16 amino acids. Germline V CDR1 and CDR2: SGHNT, YYREEE (reference sequence). Losses at the gene ends were 5 bases for V and 2 bases for J; bases not matched to a gene: 12.

V usage is TRBV15 and J usage is TRBJ1-6, with 9 bases fitting TRBD1. CDR1 LNHNV and CDR2 YYDKDF come from the germline V gene (reference sequence). Germline trimming cut 0 bases from V and 9 bases from J; bases unmatched to any gene: 6. This CDR3 comprises 16 residues. CDR3 loop: CATSRDRDRVGSPLHF. Here the CDR3 DNA reads TGTGCCACCAGCAGAGATAGGGACAGGGTGGGTTCACCCCTCCACTTT. The variable domain in full, completed from reference TRBV15 and TRBJ1-6, reads DAMVIQNPRYQVTQFGKPVTLSCSQTLNHNVMYWYQQKSSQAPKLLFHYYDKDFNNEADTPDNFQSRRPNTSFCFLDIRSPGLGDTAMYLCATSRDRDRVGSPLHFGNGTRLTVT.

This sequence joins TRBV27 and TRBJ2-5; 9 nucleotides agree with TRBD2. CDR1 MNHEY and CDR2 SMNVEV come from the germline V gene (reference sequence). The CDR3 totals 18 residues. V trimming: 0 bases; J trimming: 4 bases; junction bases outside the gene matches: 12. The CDR3: CASSLSSLAGKGGETQYF. The CDR3 DNA reads as TGTGCCAGCAGTTTATCGTCCCTAGCGGGGAAGGGCGGAGAGACCCAGTACTTC.